The 7 T cell receptor beta chains reported below all come from one sample, sequenced in a study of cytomegalovirus exposure and HLA in healthy donors (dated by TCRdb to 2015 to 2018). Library generation was performed with the immunoSEQ multiplex PCR assay. The multiplex PCR relied on a mix of 60 forward primers for TCR Vbeta segments and 13 reverse primers for TCR Jbeta segments. Drawn from immuneACCESS, this table holds only the in-frame rearrangements with V and J called that TCRdb kept. Clones are partly lost; checked studies trace under half to an unresolved V gene and leave the rest unexplained. The table for this sample lists fewer than 200,000 clones; approximately 78% of them were counted only once. 7% of the sample is in the top ten clones. Sequenced: PBMCs. The receptor set was obtained from a woman aged 30 to 39 in good health and CMV-seropositive.

This clone was seen only once. This chain uses TRBV5-1 with TRBJ1-4, with TRBD1 matching 11 bases. J lost 8 bases, V lost 4 bases, and 4 bases had no gene match. Germline CDR1 SGHRS, CDR2 YFSETQ. This CDR3 comprises 14 residues. CDR3 amino acids: CASSEGQGGEKLFF. The CDR3 region has the DNA TGCGCCAGCAGCGAGGGACAGGGGGGGGAAAAACTGTTTTTT.

The genes are TRBV7-9 and TRBJ2-1; tentative D call: TRBD1 (6 bases). Per the germline V gene, CDR1 is SEHNR and CDR2 is FQNEAQ (reference sequence). Trimming left V 5 bases short and J 10 bases short, with 15 bases between. The CDR3 is 13 residues long. The DNA for the CDR3 is TGTGCCAGCAGCCGGGTCCTCGGGACAGAGCAGTTCTTC. It yields the protein CASSRVLGTEQFF.

This clone was counted between two and nine times. The CDR3 DNA is TGTGCCAGCAGCCCCAGTGCGAACACCGGGGAGCTGTTTTTT. Protein: CASSPSANTGELFF. The genes are TRBV7-3 and TRBJ2-2; D is unclear. V was cut by 5 bases and J by 0 bases, with 7 bases left in between. Germline V gives CDR1 SGHTA, CDR2 FQGTGA. This CDR3 has 14 residues.

The rearrangement links TRBV9 to TRBJ1-2; D call uncertain. Germline-derived CDR1 and CDR2 are SGDLS and YYNGEE. The CDR3 spans 14 residues. Between the trimmed V and J ends, which lost 3 bases and 4 bases, there was a span of 13 bases. The DNA for the CDR3 is TGTGCCAGCAGCGGCCATTCGGGTGGCTATGGCTACACCTTC. Translation gives CASSGHSGGYGYTF.

The chain joins TRBV6-5 to TRBJ1-4; 7 bases match TRBD1. CDR3 length: 14 amino acids. Germline V lookup: CDR1 MNHEY, CDR2 SVGAGI. Trimming took 7 bases from V and 4 from J; bases not matched to a gene: 6. Written as DNA, the CDR3 is TGTGCCAGCACCTCGACAGGGTTTAATGAAAAACTGTTTTTT. Its protein is CASTSTGFNEKLFF.

This clone has more than one count but fewer than ten. CDR3 DNA sequence: TGTGCCAGCAGTGTACTAGATACGCAGTATTTT. Its translation is CASSVLDTQYF. This chain links TRBV2 with TRBJ2-3, with unresolved D. The CDR3 is made up of 11 amino acids. CDR1 is SNHLY and CDR2 is FYNNEI in the germline V gene. V was cut by 4 bases and J by 5 bases, with 4 bases left in between.

The rearrangement links TRBV10-3 to TRBJ2-7; tentatively, D is TRBD1 (5 bases). The CDR3 is 14 amino acids. Trimming removed 6 bases at V and 1 base at J, with 13 bases between. Germline CDR1 is ENHRY and CDR2 is SYGVKD. This CDR3 reads CAIRIQGSSYEQYF. The CDR3 DNA reads TGTGCCATCAGAATCCAGGGAAGTTCCTACGAGCAGTACTTC.